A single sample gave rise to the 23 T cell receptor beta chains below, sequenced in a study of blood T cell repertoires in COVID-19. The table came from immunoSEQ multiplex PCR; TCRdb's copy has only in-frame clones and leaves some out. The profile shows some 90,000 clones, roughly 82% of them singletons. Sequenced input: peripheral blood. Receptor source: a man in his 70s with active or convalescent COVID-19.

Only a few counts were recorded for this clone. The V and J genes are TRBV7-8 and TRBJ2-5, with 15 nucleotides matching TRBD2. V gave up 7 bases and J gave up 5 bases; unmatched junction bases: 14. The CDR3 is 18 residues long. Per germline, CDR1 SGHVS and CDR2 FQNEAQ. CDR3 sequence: CASTQYPGLAGGRETQYF. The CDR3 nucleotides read TGTGCCAGCACACAATACCCGGGACTAGCGGGGGGAAGGGAGACCCAGTACTTC.

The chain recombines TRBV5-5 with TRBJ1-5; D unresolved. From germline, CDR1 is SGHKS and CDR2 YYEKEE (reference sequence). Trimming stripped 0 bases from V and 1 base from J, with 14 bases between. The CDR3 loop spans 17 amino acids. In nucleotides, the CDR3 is TGTGCCAGCAGCTTGGAACCGAGGGCAGGAAGCAATCAGCCCCAGCATTTT. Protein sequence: CASSLEPRAGSNQPQHF. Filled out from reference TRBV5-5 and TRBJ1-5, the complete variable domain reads DAGVTQSPTHLIKTRGQQVTLRCSPISGHKSVSWYQQVLGQGPQFIFQYYEKEERGRGNFPDRFSARQFPNYSSELNVNALLLGDSALYLCASSLEPRAGSNQPQHFGDGTRLSIL.

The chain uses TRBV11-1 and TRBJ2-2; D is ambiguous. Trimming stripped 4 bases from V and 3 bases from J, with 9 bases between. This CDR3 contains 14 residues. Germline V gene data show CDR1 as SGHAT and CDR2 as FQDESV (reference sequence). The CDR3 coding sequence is TGTGCCAGCAGCTCCGATCGGGACACCGGGGAGCTGTTTTTT. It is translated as CASSSDRDTGELFF.

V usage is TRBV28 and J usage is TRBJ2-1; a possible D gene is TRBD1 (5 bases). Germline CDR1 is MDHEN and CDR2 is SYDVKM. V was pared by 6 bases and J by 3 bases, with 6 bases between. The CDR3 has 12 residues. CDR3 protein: CASRQDYNEQFF. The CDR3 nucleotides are TGTGCCAGCAGACAGGACTACAATGAGCAGTTCTTC.

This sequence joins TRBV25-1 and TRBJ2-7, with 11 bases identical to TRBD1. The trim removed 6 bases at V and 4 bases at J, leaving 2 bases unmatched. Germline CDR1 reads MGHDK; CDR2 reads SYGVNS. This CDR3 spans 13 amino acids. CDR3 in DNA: TGTGCCAGCAGGGACAGGGGGCAGTACGAGCAGTACTTC. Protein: CASRDRGQYEQYF.

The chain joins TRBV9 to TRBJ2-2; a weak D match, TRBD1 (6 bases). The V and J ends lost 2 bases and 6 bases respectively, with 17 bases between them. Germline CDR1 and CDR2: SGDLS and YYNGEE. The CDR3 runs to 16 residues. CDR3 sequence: CASSVAPDSRPGELFF. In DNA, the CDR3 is TGTGCCAGCAGCGTTGCCCCGGACAGCCGCCCCGGGGAGCTGTTTTTT.

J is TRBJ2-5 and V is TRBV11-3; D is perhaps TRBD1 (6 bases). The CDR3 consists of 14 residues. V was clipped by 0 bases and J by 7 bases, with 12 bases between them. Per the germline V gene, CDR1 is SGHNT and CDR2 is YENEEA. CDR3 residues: CASSLDQGSGTQYF. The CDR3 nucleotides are TGTGCCAGCAGCTTAGATCAGGGGAGTGGGACCCAGTACTTC. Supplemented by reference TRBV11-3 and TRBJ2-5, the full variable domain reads EAGVVQSPRYKIIEKKQPVAFWCNPISGHNTLYWYLQNLGQGPELLIRYENEEAVDDSQLPKDRFSAERLKGVDSTLKIQPAELGDSAVYLCASSLDQGSGTQYFGPGTRLLVL.

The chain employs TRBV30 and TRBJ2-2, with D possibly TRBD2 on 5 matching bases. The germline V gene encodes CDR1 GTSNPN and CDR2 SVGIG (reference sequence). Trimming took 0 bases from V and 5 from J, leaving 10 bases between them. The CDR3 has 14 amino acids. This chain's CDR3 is CAWSVLSGTGELFF. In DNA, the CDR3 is TGTGCCTGGAGTGTACTTTCGGGAACCGGGGAGCTGTTTTTT. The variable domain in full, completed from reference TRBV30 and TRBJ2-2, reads SQTIHQWPATLVQPVGSPLSLECTVEGTSNPNLYWYRQAAGRGLQLLFYSVGIGQISSEVPQNLSASRPQDRQFILSSKKLLLSDSGFYLCAWSVLSGTGELFFGEGSRLTVL.

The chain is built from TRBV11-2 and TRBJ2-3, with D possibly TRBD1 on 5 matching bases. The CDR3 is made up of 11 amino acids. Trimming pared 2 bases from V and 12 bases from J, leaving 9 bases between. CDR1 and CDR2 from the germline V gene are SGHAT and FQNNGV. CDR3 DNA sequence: TGTGCCAGCAGCTTAATGCAGGGCCAGTATTTT. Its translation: CASSLMQGQYF.

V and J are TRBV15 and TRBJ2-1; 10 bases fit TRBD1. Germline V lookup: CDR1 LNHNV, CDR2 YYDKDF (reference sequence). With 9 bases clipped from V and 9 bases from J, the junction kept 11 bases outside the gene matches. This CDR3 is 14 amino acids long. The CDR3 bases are TGTGCCACTTTGCCTGACAGGGGGCGGCGTGAGCAGTTCTTC. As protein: CATLPDRGRREQFF. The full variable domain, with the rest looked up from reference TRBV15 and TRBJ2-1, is DAMVIQNPRYQVTQFGKPVTLSCSQTLNHNVMYWYQQKSSQAPKLLFHYYDKDFNNEADTPDNFQSRRPNTSFCFLDIRSPGLGDTAMYLCATLPDRGRREQFFGPGTRLTVL.

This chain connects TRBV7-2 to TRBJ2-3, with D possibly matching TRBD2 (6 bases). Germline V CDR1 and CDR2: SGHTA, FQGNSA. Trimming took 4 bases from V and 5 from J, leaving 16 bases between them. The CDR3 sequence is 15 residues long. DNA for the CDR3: TGTGCCAGCAGCTCCAGCGGGCCATTGCGAGATACGCAGTATTTT. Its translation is CASSSSGPLRDTQYF. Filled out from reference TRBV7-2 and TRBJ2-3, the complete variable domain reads GAGVSQSPSNKVTEKGKDVELRCDPISGHTALYWYRQSLGQGLEFLIYFQGNSAPDKSGLPSDRFSAERTGGSVSTLTIQRTQQEDSAVYLCASSSSGPLRDTQYFGPGTRLTVL.

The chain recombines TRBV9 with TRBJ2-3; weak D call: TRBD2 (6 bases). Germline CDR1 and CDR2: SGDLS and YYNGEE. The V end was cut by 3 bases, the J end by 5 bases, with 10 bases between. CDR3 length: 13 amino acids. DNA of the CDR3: TGTGCCAGCAGCGAGGGGACTGGAGATACGCAGTATTTT. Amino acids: CASSEGTGDTQYF.

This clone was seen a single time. In nucleotides, the CDR3 is TGTGCCAGCAGTTTACGGGTTTCTTCTGAAGCTTTCTTT. It specifies CASSLRVSSEAFF. This chain connects TRBV12-3 or TRBV12-4 to TRBJ1-1; D ambiguous. Trimming shortened V by 2 bases and J by 6 bases, and 10 bases separated the two germline ends. The CDR3 runs 13 residues.

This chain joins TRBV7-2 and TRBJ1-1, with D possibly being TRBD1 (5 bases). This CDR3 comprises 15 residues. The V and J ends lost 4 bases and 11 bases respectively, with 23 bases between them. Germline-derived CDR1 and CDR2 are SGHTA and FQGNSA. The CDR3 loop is CASSSYKGAAGRAFF. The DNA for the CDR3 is TGTGCCAGCAGCTCTTATAAGGGAGCTGCGGGGCGGGCTTTCTTT.

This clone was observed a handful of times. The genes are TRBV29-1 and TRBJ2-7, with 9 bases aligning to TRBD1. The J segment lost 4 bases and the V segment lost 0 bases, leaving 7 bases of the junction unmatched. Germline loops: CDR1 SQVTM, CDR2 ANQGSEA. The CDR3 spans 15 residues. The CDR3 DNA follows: TGCAGCGTTGAAGACCGGGACAGGGCGGGGTACGAGCAGTACTTC. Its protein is CSVEDRDRAGYEQYF.

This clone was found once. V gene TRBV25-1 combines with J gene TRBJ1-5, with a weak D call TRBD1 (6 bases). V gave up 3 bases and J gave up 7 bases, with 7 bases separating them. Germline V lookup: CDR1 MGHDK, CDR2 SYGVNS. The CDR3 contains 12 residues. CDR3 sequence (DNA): TGTGCCAGCAGTGAGGGGGCGCAGCCCCAGCATTTT. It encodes CASSEGAQPQHF.

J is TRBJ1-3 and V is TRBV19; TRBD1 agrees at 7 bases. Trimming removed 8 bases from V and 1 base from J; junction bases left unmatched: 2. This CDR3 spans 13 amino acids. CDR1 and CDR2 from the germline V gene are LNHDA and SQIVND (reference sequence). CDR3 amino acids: CASRQGSGNTIYF. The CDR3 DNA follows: TGTGCCAGTCGACAGGGATCTGGAAACACCATATATTTT.

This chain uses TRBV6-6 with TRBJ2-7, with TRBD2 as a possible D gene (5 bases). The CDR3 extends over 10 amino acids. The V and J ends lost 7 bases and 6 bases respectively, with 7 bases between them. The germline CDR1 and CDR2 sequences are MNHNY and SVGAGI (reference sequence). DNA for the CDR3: TGTGCCAGCAAGGACTCCGAGCAGTACTTC. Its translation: CASKDSEQYF.

The CDR3 is CASVDSGTFNYGYTF. The CDR3 DNA reads TGTGCCAGCGTCGATTCAGGGACATTTAACTATGGCTACACCTTC. The genes are TRBV6-5 and TRBJ1-2, with a possible D match to TRBD1 (6 bases). Germline CDR1 and CDR2: MNHEY and SVGAGI. V dropped 8 bases and J dropped 1 base, with 17 bases sitting between them. The CDR3 has 15 amino acids.

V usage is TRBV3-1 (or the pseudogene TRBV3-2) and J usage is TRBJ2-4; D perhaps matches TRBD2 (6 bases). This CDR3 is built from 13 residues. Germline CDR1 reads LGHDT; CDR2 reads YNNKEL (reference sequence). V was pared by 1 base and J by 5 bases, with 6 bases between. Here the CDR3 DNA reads TGTGCCAGCAGCCAAGCGGGGGAAAACATTCAGTACTTC. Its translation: CASSQAGENIQYF.

The CDR3 DNA follows: TGTGCCAGCAGCCTCAGATGGGCGGACAGGCTCGGCTACACCTTC. This codes for CASSLRWADRLGYTF. The chain has TRBV7-2 and TRBJ1-2, with 7 bases identical to TRBD1. From germline, CDR1 is SGHTA and CDR2 FQGNSA. Trimming took 5 bases from V and 8 from J; bases not matched to a gene: 14. The CDR3 is made up of 15 amino acids.

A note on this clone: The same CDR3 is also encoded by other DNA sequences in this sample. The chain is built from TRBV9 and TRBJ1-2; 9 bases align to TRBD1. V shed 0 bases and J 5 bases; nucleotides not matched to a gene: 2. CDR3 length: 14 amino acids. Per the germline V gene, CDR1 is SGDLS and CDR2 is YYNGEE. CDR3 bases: TGTGCCAGCAGCGTAGGGACAGGGGAGTATGGCTACACCTTC. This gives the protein CASSVGTGEYGYTF.

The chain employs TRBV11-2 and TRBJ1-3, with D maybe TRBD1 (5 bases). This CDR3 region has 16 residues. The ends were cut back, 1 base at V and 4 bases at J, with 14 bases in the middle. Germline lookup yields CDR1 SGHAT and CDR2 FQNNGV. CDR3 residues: CASSLVDSRAGNTIYF. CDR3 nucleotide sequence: TGTGCCAGCAGCTTAGTTGACAGTAGGGCCGGAAACACCATATATTTT.